This TCR beta chain was sequenced during a study of shared clonotypes between healthy human individuals. The assay was carried out at the deep level. In the source study's methods: From ImmunoSEQ came sequences covering only the junction and carrying no quality scores, so filtering differed. Repertoires were generated with immunoSEQ multiplex PCR, while TCRdb's copy carries only in-frame clones and drops some. V and J calls plus clone size are reproduced from that table; the DNA served to infer D and trimming. Altogether about 640,000 clones are present, roughly 70% being singletons, with the ten largest covering under 2%. Adults of Caucasian background living in Nashville, Tennessee made up all donors. Study outcomes and limitations: Relative to their counterparts shared across all four donors, non-shared clonotypes exhibited diminished generation probabilities.

Germline-derived CDR1 and CDR2 are MDHEN and SYDVKM. V dropped 7 bases and J dropped 4 bases, with 17 bases sitting between them. CDR3 length: 14 residues. Concerning this clone itself: What it recognizes is unknown.

The TCR comes from a woman between 25 and 40 years old in good health. The material sequenced was memory CD4+ T cells sorted from blood. Regarding subset: CD45RA-negative fraction. The chain has TRBV28 and TRBJ2-7, with D maybe TRBD2 (6 bases). In DNA form, the CDR3 reads TGTGCCAGCACTCGAACCCGGACTACGTACGAGCAGTACTTC. Its protein is CASTRTRTTYEQYF.